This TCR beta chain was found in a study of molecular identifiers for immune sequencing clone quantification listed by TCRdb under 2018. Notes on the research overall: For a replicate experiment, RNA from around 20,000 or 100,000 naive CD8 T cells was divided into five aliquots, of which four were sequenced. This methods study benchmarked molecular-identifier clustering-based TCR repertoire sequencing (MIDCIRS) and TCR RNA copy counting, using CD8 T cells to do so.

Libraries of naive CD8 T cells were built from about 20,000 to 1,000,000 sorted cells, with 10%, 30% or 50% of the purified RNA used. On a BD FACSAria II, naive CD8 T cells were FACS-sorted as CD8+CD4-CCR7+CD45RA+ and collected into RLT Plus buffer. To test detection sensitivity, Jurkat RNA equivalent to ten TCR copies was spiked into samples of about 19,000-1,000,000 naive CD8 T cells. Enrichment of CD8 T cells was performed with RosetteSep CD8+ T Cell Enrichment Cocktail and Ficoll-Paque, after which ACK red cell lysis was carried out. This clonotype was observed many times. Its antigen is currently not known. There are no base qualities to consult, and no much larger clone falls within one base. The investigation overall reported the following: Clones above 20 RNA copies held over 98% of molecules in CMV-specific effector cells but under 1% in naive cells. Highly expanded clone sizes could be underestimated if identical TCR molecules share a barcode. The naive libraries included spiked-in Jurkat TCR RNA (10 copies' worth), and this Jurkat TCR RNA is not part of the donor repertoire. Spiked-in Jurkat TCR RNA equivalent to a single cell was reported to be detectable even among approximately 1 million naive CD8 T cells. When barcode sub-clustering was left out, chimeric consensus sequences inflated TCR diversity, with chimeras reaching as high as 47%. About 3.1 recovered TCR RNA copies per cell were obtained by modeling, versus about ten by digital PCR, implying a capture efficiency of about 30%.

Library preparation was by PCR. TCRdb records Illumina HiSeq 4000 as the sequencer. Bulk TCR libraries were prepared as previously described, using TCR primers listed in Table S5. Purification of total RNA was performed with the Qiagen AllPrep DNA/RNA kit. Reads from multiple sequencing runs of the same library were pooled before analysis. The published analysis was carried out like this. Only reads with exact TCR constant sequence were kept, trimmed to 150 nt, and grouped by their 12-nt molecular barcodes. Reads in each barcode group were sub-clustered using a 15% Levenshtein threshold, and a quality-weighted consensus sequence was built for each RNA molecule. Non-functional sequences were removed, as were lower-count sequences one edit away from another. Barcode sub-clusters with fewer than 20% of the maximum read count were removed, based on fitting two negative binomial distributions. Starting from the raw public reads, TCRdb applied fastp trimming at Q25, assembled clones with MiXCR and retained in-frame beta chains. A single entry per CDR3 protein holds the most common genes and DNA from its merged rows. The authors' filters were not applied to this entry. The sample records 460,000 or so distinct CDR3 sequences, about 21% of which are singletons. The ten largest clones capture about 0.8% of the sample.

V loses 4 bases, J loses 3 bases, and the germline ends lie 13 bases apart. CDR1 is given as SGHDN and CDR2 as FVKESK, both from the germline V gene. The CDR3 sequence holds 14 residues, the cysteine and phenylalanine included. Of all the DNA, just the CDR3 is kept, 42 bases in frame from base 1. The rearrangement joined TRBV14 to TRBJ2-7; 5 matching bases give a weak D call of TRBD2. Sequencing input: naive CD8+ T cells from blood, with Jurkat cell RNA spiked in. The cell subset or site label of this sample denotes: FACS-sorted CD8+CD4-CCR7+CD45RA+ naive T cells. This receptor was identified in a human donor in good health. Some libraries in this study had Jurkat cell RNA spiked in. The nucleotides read TGTGCCAGCAGCCCCCATATAGACTACTACGAGCAGTACTTC. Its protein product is CASSPHIDYYEQYF.